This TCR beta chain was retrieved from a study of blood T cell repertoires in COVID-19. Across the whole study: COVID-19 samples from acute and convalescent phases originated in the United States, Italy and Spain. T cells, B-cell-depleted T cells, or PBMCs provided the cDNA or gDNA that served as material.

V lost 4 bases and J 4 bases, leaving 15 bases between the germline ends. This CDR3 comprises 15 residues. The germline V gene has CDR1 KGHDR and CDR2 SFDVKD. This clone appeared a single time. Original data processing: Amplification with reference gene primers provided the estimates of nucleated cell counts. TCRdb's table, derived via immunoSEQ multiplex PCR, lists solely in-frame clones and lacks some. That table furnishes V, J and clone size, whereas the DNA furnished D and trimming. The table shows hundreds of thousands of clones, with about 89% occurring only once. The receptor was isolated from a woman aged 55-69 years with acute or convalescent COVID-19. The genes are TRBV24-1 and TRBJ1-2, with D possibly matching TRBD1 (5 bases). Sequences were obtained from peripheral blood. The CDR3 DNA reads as TGTGCCACCAGTGAGGCAGGGAAGAGCCTCTATGGCTACACCTTC. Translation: CATSEAGKSLYGYTF.